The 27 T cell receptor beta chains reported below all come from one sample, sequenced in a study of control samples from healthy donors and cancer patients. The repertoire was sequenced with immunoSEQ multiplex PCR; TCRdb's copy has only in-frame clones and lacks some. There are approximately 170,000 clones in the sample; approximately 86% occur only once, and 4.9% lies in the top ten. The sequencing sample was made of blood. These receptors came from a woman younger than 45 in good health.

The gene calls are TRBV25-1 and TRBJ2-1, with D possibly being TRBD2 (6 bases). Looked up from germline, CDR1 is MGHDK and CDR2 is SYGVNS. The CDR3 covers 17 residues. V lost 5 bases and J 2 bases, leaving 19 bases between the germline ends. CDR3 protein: CASSPPAEGWPYNEQFF. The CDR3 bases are TGTGCCAGCAGTCCGCCCGCGGAGGGATGGCCCTACAATGAGCAGTTCTTC. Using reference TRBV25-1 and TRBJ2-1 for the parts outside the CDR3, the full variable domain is EADIYQTPRYLVIGTGKKITLECSQTMGHDKMYWYQQDPGMELHLIHYSYGVNSTEKGDLSSESTVSRIRTEHFPLTLESARPSHTSQYLCASSPPAEGWPYNEQFFGPGTRLTVL.

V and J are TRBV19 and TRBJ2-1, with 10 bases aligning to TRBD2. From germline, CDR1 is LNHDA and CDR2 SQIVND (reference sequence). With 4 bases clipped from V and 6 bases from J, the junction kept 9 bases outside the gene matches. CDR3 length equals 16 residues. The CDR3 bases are TGTGCCAGTAGTAATTGGCTAGCGGGGGCGTCCAATGAGCAGTTCTTC. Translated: CASSNWLAGASNEQFF. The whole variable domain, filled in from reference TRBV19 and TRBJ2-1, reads DGGITQSPKYLFRKEGQNVTLSCEQNLNHDAMYWYRQDPGQGLRLIYYSQIVNDFQKGDIAEGYSVSREKKESFPLTVTSAQKNPTAFYLCASSNWLAGASNEQFFGPGTRLTVL.

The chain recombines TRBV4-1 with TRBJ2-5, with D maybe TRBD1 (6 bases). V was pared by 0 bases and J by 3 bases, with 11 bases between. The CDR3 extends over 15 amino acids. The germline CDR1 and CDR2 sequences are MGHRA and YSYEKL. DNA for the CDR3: TGCGCCAGCAGCCAAGATCCAACAGGGAAAGAGACCCAGTACTTC. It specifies CASSQDPTGKETQYF.

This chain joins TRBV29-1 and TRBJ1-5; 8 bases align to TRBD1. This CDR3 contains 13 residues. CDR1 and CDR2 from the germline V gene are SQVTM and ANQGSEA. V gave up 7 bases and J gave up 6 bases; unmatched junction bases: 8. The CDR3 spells CSARTGSGQPQHF. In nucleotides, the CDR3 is TGCAGCGCCAGGACAGGGAGCGGTCAGCCCCAGCATTTT. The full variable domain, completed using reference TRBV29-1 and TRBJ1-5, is SAVISQKPSRDICQRGTSLTIQCQVDSQVTMMFWYRQQPGQSLTLIATANQGSEATYESGFVIDKFPISRPNLTFSTLTVSNMSPEDSSIYLCSARTGSGQPQHFGDGTRLSIL.

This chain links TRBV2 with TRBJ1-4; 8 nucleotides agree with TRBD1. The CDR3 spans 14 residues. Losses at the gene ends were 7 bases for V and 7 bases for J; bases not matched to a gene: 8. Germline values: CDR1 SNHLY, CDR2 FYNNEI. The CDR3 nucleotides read TGTGCCAGCATGCCGACAGGGGTTTCTGAAAAACTGTTTTTT. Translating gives CASMPTGVSEKLFF.

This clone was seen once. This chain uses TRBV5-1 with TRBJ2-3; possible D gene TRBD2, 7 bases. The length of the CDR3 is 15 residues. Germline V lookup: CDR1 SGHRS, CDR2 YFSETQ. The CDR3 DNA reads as TGCCCCCGCAGCTGGGGGGCGGGGGGCACAGATACGCAGTATTTT. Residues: CPRSWGAGGTDTQYF.

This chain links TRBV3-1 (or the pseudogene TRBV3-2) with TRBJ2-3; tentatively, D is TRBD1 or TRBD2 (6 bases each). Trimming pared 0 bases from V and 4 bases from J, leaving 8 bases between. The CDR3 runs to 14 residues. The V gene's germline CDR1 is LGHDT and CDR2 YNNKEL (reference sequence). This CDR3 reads CASSQEGGPDTQYF. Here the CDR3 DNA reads TGTGCCAGCAGCCAAGAAGGGGGGCCAGATACGCAGTATTTT.

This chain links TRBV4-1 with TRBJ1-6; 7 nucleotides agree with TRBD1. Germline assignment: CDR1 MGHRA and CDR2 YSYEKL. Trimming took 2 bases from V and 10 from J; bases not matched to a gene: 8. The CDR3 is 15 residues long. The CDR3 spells CASSQRQGPGSPLHF. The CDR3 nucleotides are TGCGCCAGCAGCCAACGACAGGGACCAGGGTCACCCCTCCACTTT.

The CDR3 protein is CASNRDTQETQYF. In nucleotides, the CDR3 is TGTGCCAGCAATCGAGACACACAAGAGACCCAGTACTTC. This chain joins TRBV12-3 or TRBV12-4 and TRBJ2-5; D is unclear. The CDR3 sequence is 13 residues long. V shed 7 bases and J shed 2 bases, with 11 bases lying between them.

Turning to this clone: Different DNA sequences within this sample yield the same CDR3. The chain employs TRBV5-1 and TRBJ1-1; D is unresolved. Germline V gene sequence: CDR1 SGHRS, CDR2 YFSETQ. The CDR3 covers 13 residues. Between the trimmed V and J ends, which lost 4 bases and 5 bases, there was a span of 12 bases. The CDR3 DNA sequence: TGCGCCAGCAGCCTGGAGTTCAGAACTGAAGCTTTCTTT. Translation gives CASSLEFRTEAFF.

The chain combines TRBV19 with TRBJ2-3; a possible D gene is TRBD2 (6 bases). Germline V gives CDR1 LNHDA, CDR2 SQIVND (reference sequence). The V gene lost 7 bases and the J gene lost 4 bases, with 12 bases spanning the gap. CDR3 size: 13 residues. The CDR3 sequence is CASIGGVADTQYF. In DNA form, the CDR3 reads TGTGCCAGTATCGGGGGTGTGGCAGATACGCAGTATTTT.

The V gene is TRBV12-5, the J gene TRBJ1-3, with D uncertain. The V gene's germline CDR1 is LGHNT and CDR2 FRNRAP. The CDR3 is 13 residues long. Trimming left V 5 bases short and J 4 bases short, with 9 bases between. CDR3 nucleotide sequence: TGTGCTAGTGGTGCGGGAACCGGAAACACCATATATTTT. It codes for CASGAGTGNTIYF. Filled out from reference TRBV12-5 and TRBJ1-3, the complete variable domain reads DARVTQTPRHKVTEMGQEVTMRCQPILGHNTVFWYRQTMMQGLELLAYFRNRAPLDDSGMPKDRFSAEMPDATLATLKIQPSEPRDSAVYFCASGAGTGNTIYFGEGSWLTVV.

CDR3 nucleotide sequence: TGTGCCTCCTGGGACAGGGCTGACACTGAAGCTTTCTTT. It is translated as CASWDRADTEAFF. The chain is built from TRBV30 and TRBJ1-1, with 9 bases identical to TRBD1. CDR1 GTSNPN and CDR2 SVGIG come from the germline V gene (reference sequence). The CDR3 has 13 residues. V shed 7 bases and J 3 bases; nucleotides not matched to a gene: 6.

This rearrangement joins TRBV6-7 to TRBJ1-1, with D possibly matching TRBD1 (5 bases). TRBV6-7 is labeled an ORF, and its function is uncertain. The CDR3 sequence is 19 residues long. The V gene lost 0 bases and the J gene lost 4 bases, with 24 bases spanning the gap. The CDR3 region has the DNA TGTGCCAGCAGTTACTCGACGGTATACCCCTTGGGCAGGGCCACTGAAGCTTTCTTT. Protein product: CASSYSTVYPLGRATEAFF.

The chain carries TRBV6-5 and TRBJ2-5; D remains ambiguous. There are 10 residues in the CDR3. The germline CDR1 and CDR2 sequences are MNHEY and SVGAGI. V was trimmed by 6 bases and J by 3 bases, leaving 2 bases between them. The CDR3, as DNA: TGTGCCAGCAGGAAAGAGACCCAGTACTTC. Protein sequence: CASRKETQYF.

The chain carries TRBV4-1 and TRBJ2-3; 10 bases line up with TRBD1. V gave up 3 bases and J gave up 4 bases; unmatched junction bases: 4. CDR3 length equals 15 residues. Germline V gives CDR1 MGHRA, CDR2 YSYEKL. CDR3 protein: CASSQSGQGSDTQYF. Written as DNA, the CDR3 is TGCGCCAGCAGCCAGTCGGGACAGGGGTCAGATACGCAGTATTTT.

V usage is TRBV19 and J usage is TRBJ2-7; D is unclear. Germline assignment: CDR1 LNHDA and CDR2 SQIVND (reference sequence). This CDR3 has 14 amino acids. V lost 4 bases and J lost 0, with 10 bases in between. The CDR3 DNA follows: TGTGCCAGTAGTACTGACTGGAGCTCCTACGAGCAGTACTTC. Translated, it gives CASSTDWSSYEQYF.

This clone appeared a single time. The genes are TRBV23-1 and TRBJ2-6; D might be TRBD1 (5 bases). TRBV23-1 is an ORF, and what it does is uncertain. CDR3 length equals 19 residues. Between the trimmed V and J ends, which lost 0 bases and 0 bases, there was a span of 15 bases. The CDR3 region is CASSQSLPDIPSGANVLTF. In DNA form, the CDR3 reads TGCGCCAGCAGTCAATCGCTCCCGGACATCCCCTCTGGGGCCAACGTCCTGACTTTC.

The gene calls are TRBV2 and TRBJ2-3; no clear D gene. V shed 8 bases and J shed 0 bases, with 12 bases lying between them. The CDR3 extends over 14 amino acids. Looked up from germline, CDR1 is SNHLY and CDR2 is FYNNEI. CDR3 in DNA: TGTGCCAGCTGCCCGCTCTCTAGCACAGATACGCAGTATTTT. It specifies CASCPLSSTDTQYF. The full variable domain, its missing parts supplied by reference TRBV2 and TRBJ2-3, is EPEVTQTPSHQVTQMGQEVILRCVPISNHLYFYWYRQILGQKVEFLVSFYNNEISEKSEIFDDQFSVERPDGSNFTLKIRSTKLEDSAMYFCASCPLSSTDTQYFGPGTRLTVL.

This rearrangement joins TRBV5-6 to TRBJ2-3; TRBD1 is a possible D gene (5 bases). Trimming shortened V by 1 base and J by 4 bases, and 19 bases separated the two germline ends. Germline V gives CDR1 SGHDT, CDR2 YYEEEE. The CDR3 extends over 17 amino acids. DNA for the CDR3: TGTGCCAGCAGCTTGACTCCAGGGCTACCCCGTGCAGATACGCAGTATTTT. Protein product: CASSLTPGLPRADTQYF.

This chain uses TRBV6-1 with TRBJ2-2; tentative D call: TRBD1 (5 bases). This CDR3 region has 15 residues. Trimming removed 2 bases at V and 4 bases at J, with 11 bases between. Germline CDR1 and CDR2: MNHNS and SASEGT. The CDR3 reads CASSEIPDSTGELFF. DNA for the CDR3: TGTGCCAGCAGTGAAATCCCAGACAGCACCGGGGAGCTGTTTTTT.

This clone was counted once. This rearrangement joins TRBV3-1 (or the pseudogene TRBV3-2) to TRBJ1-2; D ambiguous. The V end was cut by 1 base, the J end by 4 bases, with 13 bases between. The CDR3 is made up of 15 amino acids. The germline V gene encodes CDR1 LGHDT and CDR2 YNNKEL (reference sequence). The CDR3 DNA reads TGTGCCAGCAGCCAAGGCCATGTCAGAGGCTATGGCTACACCTTC. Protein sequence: CASSQGHVRGYGYTF.

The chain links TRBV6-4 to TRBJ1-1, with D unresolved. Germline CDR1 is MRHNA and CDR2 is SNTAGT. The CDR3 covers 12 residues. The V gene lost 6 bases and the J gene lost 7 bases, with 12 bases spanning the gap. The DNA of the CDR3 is TGTGCCAGCAGAGAGGACCTAATTGAAGCTTTCTTT. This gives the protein CASREDLIEAFF.

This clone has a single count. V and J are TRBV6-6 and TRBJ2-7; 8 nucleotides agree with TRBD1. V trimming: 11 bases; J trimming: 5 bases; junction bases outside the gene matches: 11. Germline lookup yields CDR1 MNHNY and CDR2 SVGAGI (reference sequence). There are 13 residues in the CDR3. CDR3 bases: TGTGCCTCACTACAGGGGGTCGTCGACGAGCAGTACTTC. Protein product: CASLQGVVDEQYF.

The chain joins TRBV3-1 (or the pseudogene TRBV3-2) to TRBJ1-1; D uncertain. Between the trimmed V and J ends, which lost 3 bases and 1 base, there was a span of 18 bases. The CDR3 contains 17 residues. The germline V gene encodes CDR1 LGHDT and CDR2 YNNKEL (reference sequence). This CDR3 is CASSQRTRVMANTEAFF. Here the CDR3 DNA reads TGTGCCAGCAGCCAGCGCACCCGGGTTATGGCGAACACTGAAGCTTTCTTT.

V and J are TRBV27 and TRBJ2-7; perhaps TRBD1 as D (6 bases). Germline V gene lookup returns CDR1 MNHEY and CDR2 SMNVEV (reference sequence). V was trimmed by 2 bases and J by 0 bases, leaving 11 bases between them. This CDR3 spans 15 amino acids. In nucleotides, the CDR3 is TGTGCCAGCAGTTTAACGAGGGGGACCTCCTACGAGCAGTACTTC. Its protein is CASSLTRGTSYEQYF.

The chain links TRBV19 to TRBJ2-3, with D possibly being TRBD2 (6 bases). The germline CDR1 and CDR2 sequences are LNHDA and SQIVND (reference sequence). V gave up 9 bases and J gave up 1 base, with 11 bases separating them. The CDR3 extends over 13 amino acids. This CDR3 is CASLRGGTDTQYF. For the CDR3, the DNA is TGTGCCAGCCTGCGCGGGGGCACAGATACGCAGTATTTT.